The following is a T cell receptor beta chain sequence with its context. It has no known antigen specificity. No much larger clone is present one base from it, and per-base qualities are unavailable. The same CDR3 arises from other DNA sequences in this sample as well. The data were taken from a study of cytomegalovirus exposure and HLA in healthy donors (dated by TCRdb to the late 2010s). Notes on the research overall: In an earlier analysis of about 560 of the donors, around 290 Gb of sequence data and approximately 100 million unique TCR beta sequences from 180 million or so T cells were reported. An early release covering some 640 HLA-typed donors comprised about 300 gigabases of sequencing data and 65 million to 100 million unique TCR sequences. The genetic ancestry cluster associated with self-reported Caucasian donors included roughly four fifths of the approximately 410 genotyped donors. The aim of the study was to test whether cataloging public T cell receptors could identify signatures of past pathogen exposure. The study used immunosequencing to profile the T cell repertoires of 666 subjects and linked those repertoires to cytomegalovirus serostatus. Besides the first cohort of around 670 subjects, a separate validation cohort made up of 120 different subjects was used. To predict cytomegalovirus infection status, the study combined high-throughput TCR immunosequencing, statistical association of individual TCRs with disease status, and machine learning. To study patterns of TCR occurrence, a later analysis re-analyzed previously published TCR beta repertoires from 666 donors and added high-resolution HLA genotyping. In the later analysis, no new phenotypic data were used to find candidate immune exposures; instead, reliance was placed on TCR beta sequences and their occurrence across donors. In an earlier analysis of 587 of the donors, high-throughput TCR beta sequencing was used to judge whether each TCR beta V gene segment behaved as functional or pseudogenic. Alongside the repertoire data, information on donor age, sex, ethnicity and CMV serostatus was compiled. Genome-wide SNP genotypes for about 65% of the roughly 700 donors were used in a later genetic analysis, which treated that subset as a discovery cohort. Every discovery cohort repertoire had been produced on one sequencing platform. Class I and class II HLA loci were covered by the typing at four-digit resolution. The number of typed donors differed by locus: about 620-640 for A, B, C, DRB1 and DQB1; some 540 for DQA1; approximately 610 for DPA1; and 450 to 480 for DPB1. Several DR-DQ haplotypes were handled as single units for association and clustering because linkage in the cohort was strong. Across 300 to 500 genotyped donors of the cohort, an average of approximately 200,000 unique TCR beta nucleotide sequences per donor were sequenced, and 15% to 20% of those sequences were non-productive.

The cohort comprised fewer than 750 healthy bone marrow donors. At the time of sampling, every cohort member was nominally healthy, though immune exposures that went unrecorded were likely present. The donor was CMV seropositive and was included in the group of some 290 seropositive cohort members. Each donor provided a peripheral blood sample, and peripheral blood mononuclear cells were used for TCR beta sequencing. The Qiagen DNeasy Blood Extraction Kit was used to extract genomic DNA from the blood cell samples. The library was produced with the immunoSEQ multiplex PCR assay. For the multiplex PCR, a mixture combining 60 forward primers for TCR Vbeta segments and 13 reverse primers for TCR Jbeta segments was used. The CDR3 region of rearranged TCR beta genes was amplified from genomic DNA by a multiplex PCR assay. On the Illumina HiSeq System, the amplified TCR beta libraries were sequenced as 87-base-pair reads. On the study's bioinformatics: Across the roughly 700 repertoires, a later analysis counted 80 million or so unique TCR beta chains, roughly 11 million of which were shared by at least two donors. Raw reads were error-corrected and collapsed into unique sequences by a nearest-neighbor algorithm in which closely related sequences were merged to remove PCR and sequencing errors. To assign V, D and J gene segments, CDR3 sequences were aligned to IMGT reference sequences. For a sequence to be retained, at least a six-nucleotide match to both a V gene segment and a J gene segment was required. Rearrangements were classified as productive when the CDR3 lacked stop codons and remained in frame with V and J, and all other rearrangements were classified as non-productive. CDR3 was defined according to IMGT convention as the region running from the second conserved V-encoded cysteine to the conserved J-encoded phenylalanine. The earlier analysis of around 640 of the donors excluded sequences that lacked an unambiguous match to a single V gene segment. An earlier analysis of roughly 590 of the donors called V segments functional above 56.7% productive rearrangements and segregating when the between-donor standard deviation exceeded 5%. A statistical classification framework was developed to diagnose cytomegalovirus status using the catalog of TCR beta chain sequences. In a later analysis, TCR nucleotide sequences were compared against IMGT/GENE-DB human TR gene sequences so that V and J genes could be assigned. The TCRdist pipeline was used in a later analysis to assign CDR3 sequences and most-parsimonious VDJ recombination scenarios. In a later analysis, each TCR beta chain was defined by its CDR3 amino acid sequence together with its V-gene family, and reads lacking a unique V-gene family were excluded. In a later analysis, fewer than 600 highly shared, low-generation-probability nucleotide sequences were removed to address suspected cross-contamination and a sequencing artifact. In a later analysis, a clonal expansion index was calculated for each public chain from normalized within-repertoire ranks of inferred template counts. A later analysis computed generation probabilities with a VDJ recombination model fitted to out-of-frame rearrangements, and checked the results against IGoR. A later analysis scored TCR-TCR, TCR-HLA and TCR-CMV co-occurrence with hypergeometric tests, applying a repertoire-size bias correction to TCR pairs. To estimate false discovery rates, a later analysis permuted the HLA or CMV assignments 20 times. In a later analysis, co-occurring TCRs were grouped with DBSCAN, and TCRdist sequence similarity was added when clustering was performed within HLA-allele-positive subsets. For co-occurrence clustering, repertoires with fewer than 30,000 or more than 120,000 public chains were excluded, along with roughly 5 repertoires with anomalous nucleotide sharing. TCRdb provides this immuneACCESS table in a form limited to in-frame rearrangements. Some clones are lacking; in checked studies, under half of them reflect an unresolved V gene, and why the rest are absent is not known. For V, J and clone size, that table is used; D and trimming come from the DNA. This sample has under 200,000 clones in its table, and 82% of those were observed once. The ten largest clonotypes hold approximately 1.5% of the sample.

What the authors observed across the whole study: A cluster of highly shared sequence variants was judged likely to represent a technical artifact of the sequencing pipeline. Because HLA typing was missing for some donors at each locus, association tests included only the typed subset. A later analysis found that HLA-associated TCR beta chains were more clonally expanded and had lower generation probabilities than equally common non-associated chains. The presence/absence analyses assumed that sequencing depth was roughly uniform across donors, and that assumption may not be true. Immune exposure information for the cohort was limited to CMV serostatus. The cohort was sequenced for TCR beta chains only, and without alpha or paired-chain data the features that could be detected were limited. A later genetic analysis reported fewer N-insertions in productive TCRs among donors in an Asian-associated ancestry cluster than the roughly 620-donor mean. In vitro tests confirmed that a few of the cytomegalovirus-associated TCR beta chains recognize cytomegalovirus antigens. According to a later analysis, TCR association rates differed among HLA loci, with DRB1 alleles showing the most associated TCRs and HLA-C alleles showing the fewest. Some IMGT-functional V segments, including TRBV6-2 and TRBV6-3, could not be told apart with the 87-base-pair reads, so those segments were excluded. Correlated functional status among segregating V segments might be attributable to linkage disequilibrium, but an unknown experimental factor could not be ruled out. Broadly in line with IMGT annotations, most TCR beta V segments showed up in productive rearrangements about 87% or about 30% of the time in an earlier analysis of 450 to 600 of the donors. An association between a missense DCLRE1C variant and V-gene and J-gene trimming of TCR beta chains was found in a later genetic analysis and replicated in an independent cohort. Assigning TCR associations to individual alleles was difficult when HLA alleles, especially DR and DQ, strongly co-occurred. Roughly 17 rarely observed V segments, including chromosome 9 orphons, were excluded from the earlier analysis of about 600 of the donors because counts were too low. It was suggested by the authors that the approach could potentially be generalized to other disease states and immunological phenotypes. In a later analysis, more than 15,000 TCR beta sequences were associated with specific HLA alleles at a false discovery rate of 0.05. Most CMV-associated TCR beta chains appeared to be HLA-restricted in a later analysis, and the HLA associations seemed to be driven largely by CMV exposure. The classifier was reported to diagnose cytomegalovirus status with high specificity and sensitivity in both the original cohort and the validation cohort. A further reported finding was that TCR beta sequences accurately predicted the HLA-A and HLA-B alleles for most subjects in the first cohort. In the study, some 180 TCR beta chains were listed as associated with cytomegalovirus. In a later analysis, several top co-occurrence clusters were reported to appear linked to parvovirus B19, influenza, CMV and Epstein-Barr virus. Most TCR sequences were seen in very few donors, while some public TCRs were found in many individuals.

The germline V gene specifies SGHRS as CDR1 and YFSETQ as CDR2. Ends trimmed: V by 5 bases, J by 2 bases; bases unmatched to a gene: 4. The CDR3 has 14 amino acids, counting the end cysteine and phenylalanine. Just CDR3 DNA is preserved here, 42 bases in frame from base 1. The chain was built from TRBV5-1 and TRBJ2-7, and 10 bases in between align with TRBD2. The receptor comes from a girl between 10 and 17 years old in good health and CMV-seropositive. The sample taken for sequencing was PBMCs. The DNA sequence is TGCGCCAGCAGTTTAGCGGGAGGTGCCTACGAGCAGTACTTC. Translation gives CASSLAGGAYEQYF.